This TCR beta chain was profiled in a study of shared clonotypes between healthy human individuals. Whole-study findings and limits: Researchers found naive subsets generally carried larger estimated richness than memory subsets.

Regarding this clone: The target antigen is unknown.

V was shortened by 3 bases and J by 6 bases, with 11 bases between the two germline ends. CDR1 and CDR2 from the germline V gene are MDHEN and SYDVKM. The CDR3 has 13 residues. For sorted subsets, 200 ng DNA per replicate equaled 30,000 or so T cell genomes. The assay was immunoSEQ multiplex PCR, and TCRdb's table has in-frame clones only and misses some. The table shows some 200,000 clones, with about 65% occurring only once. The split of CD4+ cells yielded CD45RA+ naive and CD45RA-negative memory subsets. The gene calls are TRBV28 and TRBJ1-2, with unresolved D. Specimen: memory CD4+ T cells sorted from blood. Specified subset: CD45RA-negative fraction. This TCR was sampled from a man aged 25 to 40 in good health. CDR3 amino acids: CASSFQAFHGYTF. DNA for the CDR3: TGTGCCAGCAGTTTCCAGGCGTTTCATGGCTACACCTTC.